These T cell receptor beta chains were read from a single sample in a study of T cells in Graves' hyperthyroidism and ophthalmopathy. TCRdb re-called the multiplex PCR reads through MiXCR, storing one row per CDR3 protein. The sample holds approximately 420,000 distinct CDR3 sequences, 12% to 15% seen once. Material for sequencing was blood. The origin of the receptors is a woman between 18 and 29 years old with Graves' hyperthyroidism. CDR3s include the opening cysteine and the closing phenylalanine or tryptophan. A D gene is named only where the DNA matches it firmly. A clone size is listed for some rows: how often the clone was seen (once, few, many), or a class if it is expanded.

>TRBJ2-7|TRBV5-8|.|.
CASSLLDMGEQYF
TGTGCCAGCAGCTTGCTTGATATGGGAGAGCAGTACTTC
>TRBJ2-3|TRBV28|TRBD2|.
CASSSLGTSGSNTQYF
TGTGCCAGCAGTTCCCTCGGGACTAGCGGGAGTAATACGCAGTATTTT
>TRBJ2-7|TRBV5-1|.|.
CASRLPYEQYF
TGCGCCAGCAGATTACCCTACGAGCAGTACTTC
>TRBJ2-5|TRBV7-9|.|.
CASRRLDSQETQYF
TGTGCCAGCAGGCGGTTGGACAGTCAAGAGACCCAGTACTTC
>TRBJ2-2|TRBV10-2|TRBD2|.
CASSLAGTSYGGELFF
TGCGCCAGCAGTTTAGCCGGGACTAGCTACGGCGGGGAGCTGTTTTTT
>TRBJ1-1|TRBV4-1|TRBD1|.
CASSPGQGARKNTEAFF
TGCGCCAGCAGCCCAGGACAGGGGGCAAGGAAAAACACTGAAGCTTTCTTT
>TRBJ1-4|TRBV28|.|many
CASSFRGAGVAKLFF
TGTGCCAGCAGTTTTCGCGGAGCAGGGGTTGCGAAACTGTTTTTT
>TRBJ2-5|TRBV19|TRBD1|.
CASSMISGGETQYF
TGTGCCAGTAGTATGATTTCAGGGGGAGAGACCCAGTACTTC
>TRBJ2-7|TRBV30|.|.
CAWSGSSLKSYEQYF
TGTGCCTGGAGCGGTAGCAGTTTGAAGTCCTACGAGCAGTACTTC
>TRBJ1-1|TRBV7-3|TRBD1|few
CASSLTGGAGTEAFF
TGTGCCAGCAGCTTAACAGGGGGCGCGGGCACTGAAGCTTTCTTT
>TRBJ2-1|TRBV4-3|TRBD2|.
CASSQERGGRAAEQFF
TGCGCCAGCAGCCAAGAGAGGGGCGGGAGGGCCGCTGAGCAGTTCTTC
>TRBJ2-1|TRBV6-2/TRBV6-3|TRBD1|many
CASASRDRSYNEQFF
TGTGCCAGCGCCTCCCGGGACAGGTCATACAATGAGCAGTTCTTC
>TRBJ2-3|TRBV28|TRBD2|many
CASSPLLAGPTDTQYF
TGTGCCAGCAGTCCCCTGCTAGCGGGACCCACAGATACGCAGTATTTT